Detailed here is one T cell receptor beta chain. Its target is unknown. This CDR3 spans 15 amino acids. Trimming left V 4 bases short and J 8 bases short, with 20 bases between. The record originates from a study of T-cell memory formation after mild COVID-19. Study-level points and caveats: Clones shrinking from day 15 to 85 showed even CD4/CD8 mixes; later expanders tilted CD4+. Whether second-wave clones peaking at day 37 were SARS-CoV-2 specific went unconfirmed.

Via MiXCR, TCRdb re-called the 5' RACE reads, giving one row per CDR3 protein. The sample has around 110,000 distinct CDR3 sequences; roughly 12% are singletons. The TCR originated in an adult woman who had mild COVID-19 (a few samples of this study predate the infection). Cell type and time point are not known. V gene TRBV12-3 or TRBV12-4 combines with J gene TRBJ1-2, with D possibly TRBD1 on 6 matching bases. Sequenced material: PBMCs or a T cell subset sorted from them (not recorded which). The CDR3 reads CASSSWTARVDGYTF. For the CDR3, the DNA is TGTGCCAGCAGTTCGTGGACAGCCCGAGTTGACGGCTACACCTTC.